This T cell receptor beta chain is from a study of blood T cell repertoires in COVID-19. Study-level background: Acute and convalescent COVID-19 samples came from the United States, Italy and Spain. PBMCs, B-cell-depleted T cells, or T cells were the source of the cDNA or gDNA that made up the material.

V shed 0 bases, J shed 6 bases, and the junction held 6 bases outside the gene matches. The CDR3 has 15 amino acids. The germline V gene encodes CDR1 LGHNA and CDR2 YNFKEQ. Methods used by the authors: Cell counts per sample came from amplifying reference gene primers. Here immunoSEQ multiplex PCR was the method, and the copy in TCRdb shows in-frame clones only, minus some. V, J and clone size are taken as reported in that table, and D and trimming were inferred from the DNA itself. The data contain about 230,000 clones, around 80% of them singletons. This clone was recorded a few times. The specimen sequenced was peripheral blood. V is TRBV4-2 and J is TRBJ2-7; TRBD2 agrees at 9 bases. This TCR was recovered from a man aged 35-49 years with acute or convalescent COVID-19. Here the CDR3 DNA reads TGTGCCAGCAGCCAAGAGGTAGCGGGAGTTCGCGAGCAGTACTTC. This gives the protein CASSQEVAGVREQYF.